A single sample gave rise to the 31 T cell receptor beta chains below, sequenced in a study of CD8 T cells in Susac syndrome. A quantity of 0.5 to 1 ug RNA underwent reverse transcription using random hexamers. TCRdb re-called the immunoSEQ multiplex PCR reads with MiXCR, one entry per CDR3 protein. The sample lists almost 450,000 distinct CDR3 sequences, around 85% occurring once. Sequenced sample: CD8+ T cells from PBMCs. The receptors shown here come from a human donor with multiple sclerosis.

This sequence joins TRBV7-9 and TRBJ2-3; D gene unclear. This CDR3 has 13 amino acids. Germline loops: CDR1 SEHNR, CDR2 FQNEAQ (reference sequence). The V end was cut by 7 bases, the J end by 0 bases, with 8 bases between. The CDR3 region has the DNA TGTGCCAGCAACATCGACAGCACAGATACGCAGTATTTT. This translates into CASNIDSTDTQYF.

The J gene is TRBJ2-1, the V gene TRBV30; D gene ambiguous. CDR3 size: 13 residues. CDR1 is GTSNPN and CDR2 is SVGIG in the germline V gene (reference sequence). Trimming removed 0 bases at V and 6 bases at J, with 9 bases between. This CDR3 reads CAWSVEPSNEQFF. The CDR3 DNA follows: TGTGCCTGGAGTGTAGAGCCCTCCAATGAGCAGTTCTTC.

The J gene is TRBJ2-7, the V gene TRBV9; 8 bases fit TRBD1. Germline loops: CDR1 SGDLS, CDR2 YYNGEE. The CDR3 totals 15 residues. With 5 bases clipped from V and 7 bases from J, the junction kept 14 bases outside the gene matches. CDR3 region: CASSVHGTGAWEQYF. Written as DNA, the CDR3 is TGTGCCAGCAGTGTCCACGGGACAGGAGCGTGGGAGCAGTACTTC. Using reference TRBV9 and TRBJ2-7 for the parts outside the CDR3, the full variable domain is DSGVTQTPKHLITATGQRVTLRCSPRSGDLSVYWYQQSLDQGLQFLIQYYNGEERAKGNILERFSAQQFPDLHSELNLSSLELGDSALYFCASSVHGTGAWEQYFGPGTRLTVT.

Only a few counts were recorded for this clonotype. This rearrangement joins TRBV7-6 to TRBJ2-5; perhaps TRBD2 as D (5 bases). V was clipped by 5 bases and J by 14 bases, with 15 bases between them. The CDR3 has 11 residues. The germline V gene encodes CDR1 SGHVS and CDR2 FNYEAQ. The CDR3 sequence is CASSPGRGAYF. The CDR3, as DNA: TGTGCCAGCAGCCCGGGGAGAGGTGCCTACTTC. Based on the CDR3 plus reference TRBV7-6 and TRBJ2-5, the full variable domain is GAGVSQSPRYKVTKRGQDVALRCDPISGHVSLYWYRQALGQGPEFLTYFNYEAQQDKSGLPNDRFSAERPEGSISTLTIQRTEQRDSAMYRCASSPGRGAYFGPGTRLLVL.

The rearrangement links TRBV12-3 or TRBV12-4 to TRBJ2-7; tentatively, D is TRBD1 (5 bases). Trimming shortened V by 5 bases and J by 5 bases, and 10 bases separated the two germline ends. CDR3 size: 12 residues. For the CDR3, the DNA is TGTGCCAGCAGTCCAGGGTACGACGAGCAGTACTTC. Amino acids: CASSPGYDEQYF.

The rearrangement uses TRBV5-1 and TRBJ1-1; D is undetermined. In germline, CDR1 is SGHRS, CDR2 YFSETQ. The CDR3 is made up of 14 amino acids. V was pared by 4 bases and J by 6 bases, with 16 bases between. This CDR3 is CASSQYGVIPEAFF. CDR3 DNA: TGCGCCAGCAGCCAGTATGGTGTAATTCCTGAAGCTTTCTTT.

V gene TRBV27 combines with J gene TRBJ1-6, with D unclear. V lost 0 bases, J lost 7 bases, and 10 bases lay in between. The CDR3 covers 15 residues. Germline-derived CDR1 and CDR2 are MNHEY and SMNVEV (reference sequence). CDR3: CASSLSAGGNSPLHF. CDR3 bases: TGTGCCAGCAGTTTATCGGCAGGTGGAAATTCACCCCTCCACTTT.

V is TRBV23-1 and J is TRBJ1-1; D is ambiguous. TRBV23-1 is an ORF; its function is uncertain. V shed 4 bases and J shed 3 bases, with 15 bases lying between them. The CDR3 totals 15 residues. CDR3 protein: CASSRVQVGDTEAFF. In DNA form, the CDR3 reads TGCGCCAGCAGTCGGGTTCAGGTTGGGGACACTGAAGCTTTCTTT.

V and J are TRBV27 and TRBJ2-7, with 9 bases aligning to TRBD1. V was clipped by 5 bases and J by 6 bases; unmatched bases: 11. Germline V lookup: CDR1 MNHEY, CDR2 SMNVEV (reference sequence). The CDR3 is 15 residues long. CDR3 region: CASSPFVGQGSEQYF. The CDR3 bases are TGTGCCAGCAGTCCGTTTGTGGGACAGGGAAGCGAGCAGTACTTC.

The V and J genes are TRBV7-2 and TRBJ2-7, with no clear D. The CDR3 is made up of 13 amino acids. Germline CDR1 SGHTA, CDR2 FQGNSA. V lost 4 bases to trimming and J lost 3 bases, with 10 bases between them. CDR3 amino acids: CASSSTDIYEQYF. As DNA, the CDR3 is TGTGCCAGCAGCTCGACCGATATCTACGAGCAGTACTTC.

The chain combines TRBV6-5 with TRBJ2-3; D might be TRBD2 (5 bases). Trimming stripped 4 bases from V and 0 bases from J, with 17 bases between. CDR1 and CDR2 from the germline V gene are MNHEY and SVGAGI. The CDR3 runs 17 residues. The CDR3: CASSFPSAETSTDTQYF. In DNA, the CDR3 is TGTGCCAGCAGTTTCCCATCAGCGGAAACTAGCACAGATACGCAGTATTTT.

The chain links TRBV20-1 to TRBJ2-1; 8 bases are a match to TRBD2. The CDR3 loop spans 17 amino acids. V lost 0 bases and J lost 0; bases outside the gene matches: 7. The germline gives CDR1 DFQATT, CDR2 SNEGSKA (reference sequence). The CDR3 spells CSARDLRSGSSYNEQFF. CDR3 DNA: TGCAGTGCTAGAGATCTCCGGAGCGGGAGCTCCTACAATGAGCAGTTCTTC.

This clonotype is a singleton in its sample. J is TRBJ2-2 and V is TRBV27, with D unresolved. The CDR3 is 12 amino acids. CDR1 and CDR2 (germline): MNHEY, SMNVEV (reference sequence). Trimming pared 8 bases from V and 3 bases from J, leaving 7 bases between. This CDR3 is CASGWDTGELFF. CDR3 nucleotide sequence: TGTGCCAGCGGCTGGGACACCGGGGAGCTGTTTTTT.

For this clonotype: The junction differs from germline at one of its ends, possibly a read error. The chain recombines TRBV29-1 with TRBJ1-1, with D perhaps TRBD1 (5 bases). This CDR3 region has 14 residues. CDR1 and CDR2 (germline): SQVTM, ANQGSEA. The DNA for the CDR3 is TGCAGCGTCGACCCAGGGAGTGCGAACACTGAAGATTTCTTT. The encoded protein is CSVDPGSANTEDFF.

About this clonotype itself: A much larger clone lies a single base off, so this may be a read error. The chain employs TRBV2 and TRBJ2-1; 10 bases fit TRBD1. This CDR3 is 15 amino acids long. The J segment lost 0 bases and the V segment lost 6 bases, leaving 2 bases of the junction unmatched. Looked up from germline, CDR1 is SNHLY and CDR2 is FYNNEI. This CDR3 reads CASRRTGGSYNEQFF. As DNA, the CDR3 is TGTGCCAGCAGACGGACAGGGGGCTCCTACAATGAGCAGTTCTTC.

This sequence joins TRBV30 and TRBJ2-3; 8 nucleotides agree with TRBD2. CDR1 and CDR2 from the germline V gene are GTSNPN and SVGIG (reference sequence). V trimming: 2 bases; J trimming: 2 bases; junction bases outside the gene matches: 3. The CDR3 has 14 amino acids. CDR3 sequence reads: CAWSIGLATDTQYF. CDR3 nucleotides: TGTGCCTGGAGTATTGGACTAGCCACAGATACGCAGTATTTT.

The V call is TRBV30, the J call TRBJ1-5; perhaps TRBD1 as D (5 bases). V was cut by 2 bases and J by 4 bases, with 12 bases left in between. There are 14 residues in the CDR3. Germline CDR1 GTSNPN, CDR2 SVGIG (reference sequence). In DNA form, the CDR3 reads TGTGCCTGGAGTCCCGGGCAGGGTAATCAGCCCCAGCATTTT. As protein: CAWSPGQGNQPQHF.

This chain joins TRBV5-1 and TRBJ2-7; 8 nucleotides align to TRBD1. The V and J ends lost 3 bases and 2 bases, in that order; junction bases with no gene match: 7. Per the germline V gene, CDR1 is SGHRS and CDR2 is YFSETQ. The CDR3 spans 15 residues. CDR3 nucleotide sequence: TGCGCCAGCAGCTACGGACAGGGCTACCCCTACGAGCAGTACTTC. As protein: CASSYGQGYPYEQYF.

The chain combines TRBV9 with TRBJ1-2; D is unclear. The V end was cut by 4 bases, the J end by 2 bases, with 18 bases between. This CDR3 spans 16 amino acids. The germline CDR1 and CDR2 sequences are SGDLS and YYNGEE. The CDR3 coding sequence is TGTGCCAGCAGCCCCCCTCGGACTGATCCGAACTATGGCTACACCTTC. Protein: CASSPPRTDPNYGYTF. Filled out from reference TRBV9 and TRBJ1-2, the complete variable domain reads DSGVTQTPKHLITATGQRVTLRCSPRSGDLSVYWYQQSLDQGLQFLIQYYNGEERAKGNILERFSAQQFPDLHSELNLSSLELGDSALYFCASSPPRTDPNYGYTFGSGTRLTVV.

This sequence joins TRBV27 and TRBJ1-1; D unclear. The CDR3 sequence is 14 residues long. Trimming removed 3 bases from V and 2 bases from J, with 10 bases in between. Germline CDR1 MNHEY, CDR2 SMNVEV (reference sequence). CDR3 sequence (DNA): TGTGCCAGCAGTTTTGTCCCCGCTAACACTGAAGCTTTCTTT. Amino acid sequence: CASSFVPANTEAFF.

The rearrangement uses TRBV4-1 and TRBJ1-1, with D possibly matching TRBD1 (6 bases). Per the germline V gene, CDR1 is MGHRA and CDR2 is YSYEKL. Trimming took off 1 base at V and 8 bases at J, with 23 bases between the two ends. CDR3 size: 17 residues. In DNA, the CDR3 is TGCGCCAGCAGCCAAGTCCCCCGGACAGCGGGGGCTTCGGAAGCTTTCTTT. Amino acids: CASSQVPRTAGASEAFF.

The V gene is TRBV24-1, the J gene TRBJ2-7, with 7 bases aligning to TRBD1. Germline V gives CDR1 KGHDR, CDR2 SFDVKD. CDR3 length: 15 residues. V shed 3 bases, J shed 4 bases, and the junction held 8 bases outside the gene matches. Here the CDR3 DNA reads TGTGCCACCAGTGATGTCGACAGGGCAGGTTACGAGCAGTACTTC. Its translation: CATSDVDRAGYEQYF.

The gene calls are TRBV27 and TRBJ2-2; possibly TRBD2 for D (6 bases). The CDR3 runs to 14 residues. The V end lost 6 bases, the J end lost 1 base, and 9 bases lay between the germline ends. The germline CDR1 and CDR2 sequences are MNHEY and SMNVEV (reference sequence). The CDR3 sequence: CASRSGLNTGELFF. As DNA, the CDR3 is TGTGCCAGCAGATCGGGACTGAACACCGGGGAGCTGTTTTTT.

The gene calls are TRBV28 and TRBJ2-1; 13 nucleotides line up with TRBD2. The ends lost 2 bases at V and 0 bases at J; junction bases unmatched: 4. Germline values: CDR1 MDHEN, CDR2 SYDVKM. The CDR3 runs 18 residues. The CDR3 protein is CASSLGGLAGISYNEQFF. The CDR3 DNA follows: TGTGCCAGCAGTTTAGGGGGACTAGCGGGGATCTCCTACAATGAGCAGTTCTTC.

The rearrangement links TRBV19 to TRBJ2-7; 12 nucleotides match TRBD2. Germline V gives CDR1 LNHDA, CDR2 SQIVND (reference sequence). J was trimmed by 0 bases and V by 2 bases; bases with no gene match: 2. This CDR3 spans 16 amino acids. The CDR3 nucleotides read TGTGCCAGTAGTATAAGGACTAGCGGGATCTCCTACGAGCAGTACTTC. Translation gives CASSIRTSGISYEQYF.

Here the CDR3 reads CAWSEGAGTEAFF. DNA of the CDR3: TGTGCCTGGAGTGAGGGGGCAGGCACTGAAGCTTTCTTT. This chain links TRBV30 with TRBJ1-1; TRBD1 aligns across 7 bases. Losses at the gene ends were 1 base for V and 4 bases for J; bases not matched to a gene: 3. This CDR3 has 13 residues. Germline values: CDR1 GTSNPN, CDR2 SVGIG (reference sequence).

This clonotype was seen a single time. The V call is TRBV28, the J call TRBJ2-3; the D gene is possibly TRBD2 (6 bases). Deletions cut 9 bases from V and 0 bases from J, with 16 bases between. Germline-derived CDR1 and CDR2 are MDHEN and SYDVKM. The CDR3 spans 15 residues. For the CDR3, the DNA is TGTGCCAGTTCCCCTCTAGCGTACAGCACAGATACGCAGTATTTT. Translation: CASSPLAYSTDTQYF.

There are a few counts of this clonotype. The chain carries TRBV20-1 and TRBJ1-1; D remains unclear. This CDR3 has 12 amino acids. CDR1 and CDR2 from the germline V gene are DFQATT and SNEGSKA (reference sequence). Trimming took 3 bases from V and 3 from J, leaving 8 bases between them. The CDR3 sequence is CSARAGDTEAFF. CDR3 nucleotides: TGCAGTGCTAGGGCCGGGGACACTGAAGCTTTCTTT.

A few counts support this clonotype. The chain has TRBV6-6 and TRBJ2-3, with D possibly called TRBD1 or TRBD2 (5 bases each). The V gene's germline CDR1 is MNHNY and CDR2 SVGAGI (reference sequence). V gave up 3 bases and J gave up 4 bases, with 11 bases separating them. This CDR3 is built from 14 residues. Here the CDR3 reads CASSYLGVADTQYF. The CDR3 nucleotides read TGTGCCAGCAGTTATTTGGGGGTCGCAGATACGCAGTATTTT.

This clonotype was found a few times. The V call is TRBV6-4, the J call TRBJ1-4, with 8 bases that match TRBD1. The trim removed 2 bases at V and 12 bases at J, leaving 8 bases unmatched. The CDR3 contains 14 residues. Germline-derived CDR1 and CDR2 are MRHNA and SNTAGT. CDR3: CASSDTPDRGQLFF. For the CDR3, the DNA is TGTGCCAGCAGTGACACCCCAGACAGGGGTCAACTGTTTTTT.

The DNA for the CDR3 is TGTGCCAGCAGTTACGGGAGCGATCAGCCCCAGCATTTT. Protein: CASSYGSDQPQHF. The gene calls are TRBV6-5 and TRBJ1-5; D is ambiguous. The V end lost 2 bases, the J end lost 5 bases, and 7 bases lay between the germline ends. The CDR3 sequence is 13 residues long. Germline V gives CDR1 MNHEY, CDR2 SVGAGI.